A selection of T cell receptor beta chains follows, all from one sample in a study of vaccination effects on CD4 cells after COVID-19. Profiled with immunoSEQ multiplex PCR; TCRdb holds only in-frame clones, not every one. In the table there are 77,000 or so clones, about 78% of which are singletons. Their antigen targets remain unknown. This material consisted of CD4+ T cells from PBMCs cultured with SARS-CoV-2 spike peptides, taken before COVID-19 vaccination. The receptors derive from a human donor who received a COVID-19 vaccine. The conserved cysteine and the conserved F or W are not part of the CDR3 here.

V gene | CDR3 protein
TRBV25-1 | ASRLAGGQYGEQF
TRBV6-6 | ASSTPRGSEGEAF
TRBV5-4 | ASSVNGGTDTQY
TRBV30 | AWSVGRYRTNQPQH
TRBV5-1 | ASSLDRRNEQF
TRBV18 | ASSPRTGANYGYT
TRBV15 | ATRQPAGGPETQY
TRBV4-2 | ASSQSFSQQANTGELF
TRBV28 | ASSLLYEKLF
TRBV25-1 | ASSEIANYGYT
TRBV5-5 | ASSSGGTGVQETQY
TRBV5-5 | ASSQGPLHTEAF
TRBV10-3 | AISEPLNWDRGPDTQY
TRBV12-3/TRBV12-4 | ASSFGSTQY
TRBV11-2 | ASSFRWHGMGGRETQY
TRBV24-1 | ATSDLDRNYGYT
TRBV2 | ASRGYGGGNQPQH
TRBV6-5 | ASSYRFDMNTEAF
TRBV2 | ASLSYRNQPQH
TRBV27 | ASSKDRVNGYT
TRBV14 | ASSQGYLYGYT
TRBV6-5 | ASSYERSSYNSPLH
TRBV28 | ASSNRNTRSRELF
TRBV6-2/TRBV6-3 | ASSWDRVRGYT
TRBV6-5 | ASSLNRGWETQY
TRBV2 | ASSRFAANTGELF
TRBV12-5 | ASGFAGTSGLYNEQF
TRBV15 | ATSRDTETQY
TRBV5-1 | ASRFRRQSNTGELF
TRBV6-5 | ASTTGGVQPQH
TRBV5-4 | ASSLEGARMNEQF
TRBV12-3/TRBV12-4 | ASSPSYNSPLH
TRBV5-4 | ASSQGGTSGNTIY
TRBV5-1 | ASSSTQPRDNSPLH
TRBV9 | ASSVGVAGELF
TRBV24-1 | ATSDLGGKPQH
TRBV27 | ASSLFSWAEAF
TRBV5-1 | ASSPGGGLVGYGYT
TRBV19 | ASSLGASLDLEAF
TRBV5-1 | ASSPRQGSGTDTQY
TRBV6-1 | ASSEPRDYEKLF
TRBV15 | ATSTSDRGDTEAF
TRBV2 | ASSDTRNQPQH
TRBV27 | ASSHRGLDEKLF
TRBV18 | ASSPPVDRPYYT
TRBV7-8 | ASSLMGPGREAF
TRBV12-3/TRBV12-4 | ASARGDNYGYT
TRBV6-5 | ASSYGRSGNQPQH
TRBV27 | ASSFRGVSGANVLT
TRBV2 | ASIQSNYNSPLH
TRBV4-3 | ASSQFRGGWTEAF
TRBV6-5 | ASSDRGLNTEAF
TRBV7-8 | ASSLVDGSSGNTIY
TRBV20-1 | SASEPPQPQH
TRBV27 | ASSFWGNKPQH
TRBV14 | ASSQDLVVGGGYNEQF
TRBV6-2/TRBV6-3 | ASSPGLWDNEQF
TRBV19 | ASRDRATTQY
TRBV6-5 | ASSNGTGEETQY
TRBV7-6 | ASSLVPSQLRDTKSTNEKLF